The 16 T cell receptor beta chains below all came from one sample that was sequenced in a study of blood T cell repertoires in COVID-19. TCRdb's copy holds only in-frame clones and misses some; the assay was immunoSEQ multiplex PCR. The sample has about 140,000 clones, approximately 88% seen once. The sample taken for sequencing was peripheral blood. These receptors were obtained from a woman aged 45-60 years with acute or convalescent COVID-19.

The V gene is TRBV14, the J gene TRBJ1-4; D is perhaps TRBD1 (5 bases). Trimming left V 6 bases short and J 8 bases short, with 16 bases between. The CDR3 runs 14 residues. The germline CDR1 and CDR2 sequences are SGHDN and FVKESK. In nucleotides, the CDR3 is TGTGCCAGCAGTCTACAAGGGGTCGGGGAAAAACTGTTTTTT. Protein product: CASSLQGVGEKLFF.

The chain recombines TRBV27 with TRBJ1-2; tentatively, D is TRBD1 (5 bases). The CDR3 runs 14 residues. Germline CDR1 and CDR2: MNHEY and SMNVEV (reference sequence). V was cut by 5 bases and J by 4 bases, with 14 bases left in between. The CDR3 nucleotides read TGTGCCAGCAGTCCCAGGGTCGGCCCCTATGGCTACACCTTC. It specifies CASSPRVGPYGYTF.

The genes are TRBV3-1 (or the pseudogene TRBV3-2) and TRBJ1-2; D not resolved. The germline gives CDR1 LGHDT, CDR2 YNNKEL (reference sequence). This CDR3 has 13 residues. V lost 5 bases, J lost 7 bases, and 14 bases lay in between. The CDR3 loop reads CASSSNGAGGYTF. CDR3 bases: TGTGCCAGCAGCTCGAATGGCGCGGGTGGCTACACCTTC.

DNA of the CDR3: TGTGCCAGCAGCCCTGGGGGGGAAGTTACAGATACGCAGTATTTT. Translation: CASSPGGEVTDTQYF. J is TRBJ2-3 and V is TRBV7-9; 7 bases are a match to TRBD2. Trimming at V came to 5 bases and at J to 3 bases, leaving 8 bases not matched to a gene. CDR1 is SEHNR, CDR2 FQNEAQ, per germline (reference sequence). This CDR3 is 15 amino acids long.

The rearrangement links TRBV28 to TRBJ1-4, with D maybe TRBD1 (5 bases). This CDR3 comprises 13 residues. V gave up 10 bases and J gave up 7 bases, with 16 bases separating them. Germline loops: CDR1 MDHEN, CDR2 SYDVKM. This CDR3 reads CATFFWGSEKLFF. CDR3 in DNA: TGTGCCACCTTTTTTTGGGGCAGTGAAAAACTGTTTTTT.

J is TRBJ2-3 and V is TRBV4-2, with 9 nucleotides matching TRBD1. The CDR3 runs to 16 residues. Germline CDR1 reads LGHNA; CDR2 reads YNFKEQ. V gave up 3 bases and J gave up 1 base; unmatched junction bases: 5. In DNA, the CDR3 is TGTGCCAGCAGCCATACAGGGGGCATGGGCACAGATACGCAGTATTTT. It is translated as CASSHTGGMGTDTQYF.

The CDR3 spells CASLALNTGELFF. As DNA, the CDR3 is TGTGCCTCCCTTGCGCTGAACACCGGGGAGCTGTTTTTT. The rearrangement links TRBV2 to TRBJ2-2; D ambiguous. Germline V gives CDR1 SNHLY, CDR2 FYNNEI. Trimming pared 11 bases from V and 1 base from J, leaving 11 bases between. The CDR3 sequence is 13 residues long.

The CDR3 reads CASNPRGTSGYNEQFF. CDR3 nucleotides: TGTGCCAGCAATCCCCGGGGAACTAGCGGTTACAATGAGCAGTTCTTC. The chain joins TRBV5-4 to TRBJ2-1; 8 nucleotides agree with TRBD2. The CDR3 is 16 amino acids. Germline loops: CDR1 SGHNT, CDR2 YYREEE (reference sequence). The V and J ends lost 6 bases and 4 bases, in that order; junction bases with no gene match: 12.

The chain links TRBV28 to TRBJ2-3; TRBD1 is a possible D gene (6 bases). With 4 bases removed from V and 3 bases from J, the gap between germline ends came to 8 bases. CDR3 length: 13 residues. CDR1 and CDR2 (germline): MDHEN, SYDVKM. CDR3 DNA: TGTGCCAGCAGTTCGGACAGTACAGATACGCAGTATTTT. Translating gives CASSSDSTDTQYF.

The DNA of the CDR3 is TGCGCCAGCAGCTCGGCCGCGGGCTCACAAGAGACCCAGTACTTC. It yields the protein CASSSAAGSQETQYF. The chain links TRBV5-1 to TRBJ2-5, with D tentatively TRBD2 (5 bases). This CDR3 is 15 amino acids long. V was shortened by 3 bases and J by 2 bases, with 14 bases between the two germline ends. Germline V gene lookup returns CDR1 SGHRS and CDR2 YFSETQ. Supplemented by reference TRBV5-1 and TRBJ2-5, the full variable domain reads KAGVTQTPRYLIKTRGQQVTLSCSPISGHRSVSWYQQTPGQGLQFLFEYFSETQRNKGNFPGRFSGRQFSNSRSEMNVSTLELGDSALYLCASSSAAGSQETQYFGPGTRLLVL.

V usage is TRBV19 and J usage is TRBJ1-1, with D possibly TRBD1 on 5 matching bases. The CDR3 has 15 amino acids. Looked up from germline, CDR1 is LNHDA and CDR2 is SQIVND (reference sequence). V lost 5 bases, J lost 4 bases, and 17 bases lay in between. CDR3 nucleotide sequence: TGTGCCAGTAGTCCAGACGCGGGGGGTGGCACTGAAGCTTTCTTT. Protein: CASSPDAGGGTEAFF.

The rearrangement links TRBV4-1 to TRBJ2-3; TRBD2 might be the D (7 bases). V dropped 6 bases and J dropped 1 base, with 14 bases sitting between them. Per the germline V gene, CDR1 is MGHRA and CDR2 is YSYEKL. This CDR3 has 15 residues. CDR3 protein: CASRLGGAGTDTQYF. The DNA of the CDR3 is TGCGCCAGCAGACTAGGGGGGGCTGGCACAGATACGCAGTATTTT.

The CDR3: CASSEPGRETQYF. The CDR3 coding sequence is TGTGCCAGCAGTGAGCCCGGGAGGGAGACCCAGTACTTC. The chain employs TRBV6-1 and TRBJ2-5, with 7 bases fitting TRBD2. Trimming took 3 bases from V and 5 from J; bases not matched to a gene: 3. Germline V CDR1 and CDR2: MNHNS, SASEGT. The CDR3 has 13 residues.

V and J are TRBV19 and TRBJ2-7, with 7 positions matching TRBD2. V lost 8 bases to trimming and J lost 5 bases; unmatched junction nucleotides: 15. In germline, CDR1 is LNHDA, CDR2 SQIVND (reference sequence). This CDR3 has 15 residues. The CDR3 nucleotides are TGTGCCAGTTCTCCGACGGGAGGTTCTACTAACGAGCAGTACTTC. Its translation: CASSPTGGSTNEQYF.

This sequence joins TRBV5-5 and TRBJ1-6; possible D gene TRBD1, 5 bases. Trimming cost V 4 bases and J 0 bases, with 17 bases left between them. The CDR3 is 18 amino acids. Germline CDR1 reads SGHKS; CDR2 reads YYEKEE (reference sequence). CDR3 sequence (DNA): TGTGCCAGCAGCCTTGGGGCGTTGCTAAGCTCCTATAATTCACCCCTCCACTTT. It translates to CASSLGALLSSYNSPLHF.

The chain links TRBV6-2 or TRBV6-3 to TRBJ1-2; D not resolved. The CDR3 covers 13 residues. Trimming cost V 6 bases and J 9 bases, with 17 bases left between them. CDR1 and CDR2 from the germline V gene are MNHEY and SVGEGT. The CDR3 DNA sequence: TGTGCCAGCAGCCCCCGGGGAGGGCGAAGCTACACCTTC. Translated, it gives CASSPRGGRSYTF.